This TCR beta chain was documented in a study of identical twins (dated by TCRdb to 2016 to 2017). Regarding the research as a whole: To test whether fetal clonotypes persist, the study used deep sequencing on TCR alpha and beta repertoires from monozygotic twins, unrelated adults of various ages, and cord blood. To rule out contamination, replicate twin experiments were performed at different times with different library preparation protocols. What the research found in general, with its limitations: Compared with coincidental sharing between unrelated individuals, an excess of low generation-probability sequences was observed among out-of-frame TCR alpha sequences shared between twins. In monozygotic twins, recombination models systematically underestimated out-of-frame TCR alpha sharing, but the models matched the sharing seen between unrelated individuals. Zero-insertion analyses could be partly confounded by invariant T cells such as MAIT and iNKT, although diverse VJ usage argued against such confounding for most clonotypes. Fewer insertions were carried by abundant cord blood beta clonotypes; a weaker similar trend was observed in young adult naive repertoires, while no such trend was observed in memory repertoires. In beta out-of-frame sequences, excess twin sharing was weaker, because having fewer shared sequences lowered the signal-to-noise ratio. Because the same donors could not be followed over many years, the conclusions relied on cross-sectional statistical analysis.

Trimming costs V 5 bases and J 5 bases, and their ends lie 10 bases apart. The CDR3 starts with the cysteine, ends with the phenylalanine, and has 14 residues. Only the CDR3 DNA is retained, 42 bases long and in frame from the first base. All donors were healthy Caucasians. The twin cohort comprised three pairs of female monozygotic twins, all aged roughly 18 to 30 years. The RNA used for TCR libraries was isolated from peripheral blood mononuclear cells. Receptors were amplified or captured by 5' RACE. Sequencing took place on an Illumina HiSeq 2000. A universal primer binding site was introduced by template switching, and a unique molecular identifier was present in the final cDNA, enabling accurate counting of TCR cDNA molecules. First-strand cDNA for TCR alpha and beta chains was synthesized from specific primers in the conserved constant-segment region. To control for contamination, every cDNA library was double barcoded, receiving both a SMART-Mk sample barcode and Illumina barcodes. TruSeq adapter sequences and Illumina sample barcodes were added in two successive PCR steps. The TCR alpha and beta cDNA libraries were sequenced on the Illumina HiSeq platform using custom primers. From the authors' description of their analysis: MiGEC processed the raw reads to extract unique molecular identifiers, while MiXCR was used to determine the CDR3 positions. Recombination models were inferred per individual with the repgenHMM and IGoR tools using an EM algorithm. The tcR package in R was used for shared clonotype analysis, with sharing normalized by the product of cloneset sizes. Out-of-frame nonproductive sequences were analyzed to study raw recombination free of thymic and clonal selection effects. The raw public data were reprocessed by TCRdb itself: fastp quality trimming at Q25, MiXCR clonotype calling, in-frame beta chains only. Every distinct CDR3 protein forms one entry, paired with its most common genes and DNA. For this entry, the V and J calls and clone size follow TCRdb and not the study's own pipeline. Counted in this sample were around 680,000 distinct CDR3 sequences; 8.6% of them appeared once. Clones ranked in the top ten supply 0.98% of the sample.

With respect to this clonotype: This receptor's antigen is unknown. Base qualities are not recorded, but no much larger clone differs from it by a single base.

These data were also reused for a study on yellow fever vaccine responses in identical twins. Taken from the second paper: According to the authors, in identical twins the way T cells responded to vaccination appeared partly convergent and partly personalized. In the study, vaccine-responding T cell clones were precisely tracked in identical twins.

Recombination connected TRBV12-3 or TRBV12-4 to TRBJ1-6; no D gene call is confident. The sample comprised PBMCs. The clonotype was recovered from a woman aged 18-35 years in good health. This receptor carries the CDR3 CASSQGTDNSPLHF. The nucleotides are TGTGCCAGCAGTCAAGGCACCGATAATTCACCCCTCCACTTT.